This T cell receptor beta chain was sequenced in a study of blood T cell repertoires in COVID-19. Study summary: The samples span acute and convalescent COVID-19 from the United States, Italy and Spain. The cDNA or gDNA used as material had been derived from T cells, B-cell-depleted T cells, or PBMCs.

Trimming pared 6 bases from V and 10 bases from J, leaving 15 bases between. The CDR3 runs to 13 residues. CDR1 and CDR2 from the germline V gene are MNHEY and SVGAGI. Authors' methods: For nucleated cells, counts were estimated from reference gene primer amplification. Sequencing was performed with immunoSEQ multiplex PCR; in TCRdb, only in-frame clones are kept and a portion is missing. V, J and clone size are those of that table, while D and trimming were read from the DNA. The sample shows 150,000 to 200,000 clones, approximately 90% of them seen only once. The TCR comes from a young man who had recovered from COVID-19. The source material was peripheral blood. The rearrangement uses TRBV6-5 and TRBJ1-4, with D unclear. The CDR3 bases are TGTGCCAGCAGAACGGGGTCTTCCGGAAAACTGTTTTTT. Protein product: CASRTGSSGKLFF.